This T cell receptor beta chain derives from a study of T cells in Graves' hyperthyroidism and ophthalmopathy. About the study: Staff took peripheral blood when the initial diagnosis was made, before any treatment began.

Whole-study findings and limits: Ophthalmopathy prediction by the model preceded onset by a median about 6.3 months. Most clonotypes expanded in thyroid above 0.001 were likewise present in blood.

The length of the CDR3 is 16 residues. Trimming left V 1 base short and J 0 bases short, with 12 bases between. CDR1 MGHRA and CDR2 YSYEKL come from the germline V gene. Diagnostic decisions used clinical symptoms, serum thyroxine and TRAb, thyroid ultrasound and orbital computed tomography. Amplification yielded TCR beta CDR3 regions, with RNA transcripts as the source. The HTBI primer set drove a first-round RT-PCR of the TCR CDR3. TCRdb re-called the multiplex PCR reads with MiXCR, one entry per CDR3 protein. The data contain about 560,000 distinct CDR3 sequences, about a sixth of them seen just once; the ten biggest clones take up more than 15%. This clonotype was counted at least ten times. Antigen: not known.

The gene calls are TRBV4-1 and TRBJ2-5; D uncertain. Sequences were obtained from blood. The receptor was derived from a woman aged 18-29 years with Graves' hyperthyroidism. The CDR3 coding sequence is TGCGCCAGCAGCCAAGGTCCAGCGATTCACCAAGAGACCCAGTACTTC. Protein product: CASSQGPAIHQETQYF.